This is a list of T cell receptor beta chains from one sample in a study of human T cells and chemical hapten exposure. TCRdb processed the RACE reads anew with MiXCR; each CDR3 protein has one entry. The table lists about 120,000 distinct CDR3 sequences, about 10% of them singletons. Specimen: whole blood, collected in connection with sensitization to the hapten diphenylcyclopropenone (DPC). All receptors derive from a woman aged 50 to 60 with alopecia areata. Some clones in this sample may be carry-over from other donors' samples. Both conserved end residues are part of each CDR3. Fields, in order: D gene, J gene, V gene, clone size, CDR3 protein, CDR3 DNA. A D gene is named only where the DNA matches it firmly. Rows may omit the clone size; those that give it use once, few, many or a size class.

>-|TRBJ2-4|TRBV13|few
CASGTGVAKNIQYF
TGTGCCAGCGGAACGGGGGTAGCCAAAAACATTCAGTACTTC
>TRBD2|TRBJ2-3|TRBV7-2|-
CASRTSIADTQYF
TGTGCCAGCAGGACTAGCATCGCAGATACGCAGTATTTT
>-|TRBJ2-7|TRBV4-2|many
CASTPSFRGGSYEQYF
TGTGCCAGCACCCCCTCCTTTCGGGGCGGTTCCTACGAGCAGTACTTC
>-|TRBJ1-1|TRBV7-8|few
CASSSAVNTEAFF
TGTGCCAGCAGCTCAGCGGTGAACACTGAAGCTTTCTTT
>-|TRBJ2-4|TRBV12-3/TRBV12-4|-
CASTRTGSSKNIQYF
TGTGCCAGCACCCGAACAGGGTCGTCCAAAAACATTCAGTACTTC
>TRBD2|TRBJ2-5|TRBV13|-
CASSPRGLAGVRETQYF
TGTGCCAGCTCCCCGAGGGGGCTAGCGGGAGTAAGGGAGACCCAGTACTTC
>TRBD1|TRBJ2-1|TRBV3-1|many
CASSPRQGPNEQFF
TGTGCCAGCAGCCCTCGACAGGGTCCCAATGAGCAGTTCTTC
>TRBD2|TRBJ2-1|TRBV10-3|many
CAISEFSGGYNEQFF
TGTGCCATCAGTGAGTTTAGCGGGGGATACAATGAGCAGTTCTTC
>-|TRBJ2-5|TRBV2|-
CASSREREETQYF
TGTGCCAGCAGCCGGGAGCGGGAAGAGACCCAGTACTTC
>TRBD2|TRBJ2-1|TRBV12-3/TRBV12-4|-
CASTLLEGRGGVNEQFF
TGTGCCAGCACCTTACTGGAGGGGCGGGGGGGCGTGAATGAGCAGTTCTTC
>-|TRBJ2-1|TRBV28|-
CASSPGGLRHEQFF
TGTGCCAGCAGTCCCGGGGGCCTCCGCCATGAGCAGTTCTTC
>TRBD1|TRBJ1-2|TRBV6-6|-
CASTQGGETYGYTF
TGTGCCAGCACCCAGGGGGGGGAAACCTATGGCTACACCTTC
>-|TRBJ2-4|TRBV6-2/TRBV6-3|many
CASTVISESGNIQYF
TGTGCCAGCACCGTTATTAGCGAGTCAGGGAACATTCAGTACTTC
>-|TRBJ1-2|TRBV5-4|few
CASSSLGRYGYTF
TGTGCCAGCAGCTCGTTGGGTAGATATGGCTACACCTTC
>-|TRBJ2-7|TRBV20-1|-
CSASTVFGSTAPHEQYF
TGCAGTGCTAGTACCGTCTTTGGGTCTACAGCACCTCACGAGCAGTACTTC
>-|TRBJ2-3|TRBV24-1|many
CATSDSSSTDTQYF
TGTGCCACCAGTGATTCAAGTTCCACAGATACGCAGTATTTT
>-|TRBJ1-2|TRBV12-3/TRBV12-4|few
CASSPDADLYGYTF
TGTGCCAGCAGTCCCGATGCGGACCTCTATGGCTACACCTTC
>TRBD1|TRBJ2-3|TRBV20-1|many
CSARRTGGADTQYF
TGCAGTGCTAGGCGGACAGGGGGGGCAGATACGCAGTATTTT
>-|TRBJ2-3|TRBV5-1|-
CASSSLFTDTQYF
TGCGCCAGCAGCAGCTTATTCACAGATACGCAGTATTTT
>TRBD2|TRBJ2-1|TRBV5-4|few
CASSLESGRDLNEQFF
TGTGCCAGCAGCTTGGAAAGCGGGAGGGATTTAAATGAGCAGTTCTTC
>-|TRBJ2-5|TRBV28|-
CASSLPSQGRRQETQYF
TGTGCCAGCAGTTTGCCGTCACAGGGGAGGAGGCAAGAGACCCAGTACTTC
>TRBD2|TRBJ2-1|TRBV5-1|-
CASSLTASGGDNEQFF
TGCGCCAGCAGCTTGACGGCTAGCGGGGGCGACAATGAGCAGTTCTTC
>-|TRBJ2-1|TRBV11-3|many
CASQRRGAATPLMNEQFF
TGTGCCAGCCAGCGTCGTGGAGCGGCAACCCCCCTGATGAATGAGCAGTTCTTC
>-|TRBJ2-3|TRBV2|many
CASSFMDTQYF
TGTGCCAGCAGTTTTATGGATACGCAGTATTTT
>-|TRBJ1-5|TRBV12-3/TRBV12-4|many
CASSRYSNQPQHF
TGTGCCAGCAGCCGGTATAGCAATCAGCCCCAGCATTTT
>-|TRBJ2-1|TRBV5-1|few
CASSLRLATYNEQFF
TGCGCCAGCAGCTTGAGGCTAGCGACCTACAATGAGCAGTTCTTC
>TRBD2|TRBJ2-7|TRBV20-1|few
CSARDITSGSYEQYF
TGCAGTGCTAGAGATATCACTAGCGGGAGTTACGAGCAGTACTTC
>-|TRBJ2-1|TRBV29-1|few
CSVLVREQFF
TGCAGCGTTCTTGTACGCGAGCAGTTCTTC
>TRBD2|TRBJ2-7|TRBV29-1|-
CSAGLAGYEQYF
TGCAGCGCAGGACTAGCGGGGTACGAGCAGTACTTC
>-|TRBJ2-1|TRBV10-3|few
CATVGTEADEQFF
TGTGCCACCGTCGGGACCGAAGCCGATGAGCAGTTCTTC
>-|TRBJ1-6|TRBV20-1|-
CSATQGPSPLHF
TGCAGTGCCACCCAGGGGCCTTCACCCCTCCACTTT
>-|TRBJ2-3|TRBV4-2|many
CASSQGVGTDTQYF
TGTGCCAGCAGCCAAGGAGTCGGGACAGATACGCAGTATTTT
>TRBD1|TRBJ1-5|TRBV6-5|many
CASSPDRVQPQHF
TGTGCCAGCAGTCCCGACAGGGTTCAGCCCCAGCATTTT
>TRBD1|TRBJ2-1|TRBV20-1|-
CSARGARQGAEVQFF
TGCAGTGCGCGGGGCGCCCGACAGGGGGCCGAGGTGCAGTTCTTC
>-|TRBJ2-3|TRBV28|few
CASSLQGGGNTQYF
TGTGCCAGCAGTTTACAGGGGGGGGGAAATACGCAGTATTTT
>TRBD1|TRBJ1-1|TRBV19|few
CASSGSRQGLEAFF
TGTGCCAGTAGTGGATCTAGACAGGGACTCGAAGCTTTCTTT
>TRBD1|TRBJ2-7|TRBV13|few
CASSWGQPYEQYF
TGTGCCAGCAGCTGGGGACAGCCCTACGAGCAGTACTTC
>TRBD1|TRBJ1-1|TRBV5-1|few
CASSKAGGDWRAFF
TGCGCCAGCAGCAAGGCAGGGGGCGATTGGCGAGCTTTCTTT
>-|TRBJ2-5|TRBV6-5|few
CASRGTGKETQYF
TGTGCCAGCAGGGGCACAGGGAAAGAGACCCAGTACTTC
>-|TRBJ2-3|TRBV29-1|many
CSVEGGTDTQYF
TGCAGCGTTGAAGGCGGCACAGATACGCAGTATTTT
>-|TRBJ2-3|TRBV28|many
CASSTLADTQYF
TGTGCCAGCAGTACGTTAGCAGATACGCAGTATTTT
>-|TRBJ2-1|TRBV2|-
CASIDRDWGNEQFF
TGTGCCAGCATAGACAGGGACTGGGGCAATGAGCAGTTCTTC
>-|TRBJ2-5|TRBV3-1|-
CASSQATGSETQYF
TGTGCCAGCAGCCAAGCCACCGGGTCGGAGACCCAGTACTTC